These T cell receptor beta chains were read from a single sample in a study of neurological immune-mediated disorders. TCRdb re-analysed the 5' RACE reads in MiXCR, keeping a single row per CDR3 protein. The top ten clones hold around 5% of a sample with approximately 80,000 distinct CDR3 sequences, roughly 4.3% of them seen once. Source material: PBMCs. Every receptor here comes from a woman between 55 and 75 years old with multiple sclerosis. Both conserved end residues are part of each CDR3. Each record gives: V gene, D gene, CDR3 length, J gene, clone size, CDR3 DNA, CDR3 protein. A D gene is named only where the DNA matches it firmly. Size is stated for part of the rows, as once, few or many counts, or as a class when the clone is expanded.

V: TRBV5-1
D: TRBD2
length: 17
J: TRBJ2-3
size: many
DNA: TGCGCCAGCAGCTTGGGACGGACTAGCGGACCCACAGATACGCAGTATTTT
CDR3: CASSLGRTSGPTDTQYF

V: TRBV20-1
D: .
length: 12
J: TRBJ1-1
size: many
DNA: TGCAGTGCTAATTCAGGGAACACTGAAGCTTTCTTT
CDR3: CSANSGNTEAFF

V: TRBV6-2/TRBV6-3
D: .
length: 13
J: TRBJ2-5
size: many
DNA: TGTGCCAGCAAGGTGGGCAGCCAAGAGACCCAGTACTTC
CDR3: CASKVGSQETQYF

V: TRBV5-1
D: TRBD1
length: 14
J: TRBJ1-3
size: many
DNA: TGCGCCAGCAGCTTCGGGACAGCTGGAAACACCATATATTTT
CDR3: CASSFGTAGNTIYF

V: TRBV6-2/TRBV6-3
D: .
length: 11
J: TRBJ2-5
size: many
DNA: TGTGCCAGCAGTTACGGGGAGACCCAGTACTTC
CDR3: CASSYGETQYF

V: TRBV11-1
D: TRBD1
length: 15
J: TRBJ2-7
size: many
DNA: TGTGCCAGCAGCAAAAGGGACAGATCATCCTACGAGCAGTACTTC
CDR3: CASSKRDRSSYEQYF

V: TRBV5-1
D: .
length: 15
J: TRBJ1-1
size: many
DNA: TGCGCCAGCAGCTTTAATACTCAGGGCAACACTGAAGCTTTCTTT
CDR3: CASSFNTQGNTEAFF

V: TRBV5-1
D: .
length: 15
J: TRBJ1-2
size: many
DNA: TGCGCCAGCAGCGAAAACAGCGCGATGGGCTATGGCTACACCTTC
CDR3: CASSENSAMGYGYTF

V: TRBV10-3
D: .
length: 14
J: TRBJ1-5
size: many
DNA: TGTGCCACCGAAAAGGACGGTAGCAATCAGCCCCAGCATTTT
CDR3: CATEKDGSNQPQHF

V: TRBV7-8
D: .
length: 14
J: TRBJ2-1
size: many
DNA: TGTGCCAGCAGCTTAGTCAGCTCCTACAATGAGCAGTTCTTC
CDR3: CASSLVSSYNEQFF

V: TRBV7-2
D: .
length: 16
J: TRBJ1-5
size: many
DNA: TGTGCCAGCAGCTTAGGTCGAGGGAGAGGGCATCAGCCCCAGCATTTT
CDR3: CASSLGRGRGHQPQHF

V: TRBV5-6
D: .
length: 12
J: TRBJ2-2
size: many
DNA: TGTGCCAGCAGCTTTTGGTCCGGGGAGCTGTTTTTT
CDR3: CASSFWSGELFF

V: TRBV5-1
D: .
length: 15
J: TRBJ2-2
size: few
DNA: TGCGCCAGCAGGTTCGAGACAGCAAACACCGGGGAGCTGTTTTTT
CDR3: CASRFETANTGELFF

V: TRBV6-1
D: TRBD1
length: 13
J: TRBJ1-1
size: many
DNA: TGTGCCAGCAGCCGGGACAGAGACACTGAAGCTTTCTTT
CDR3: CASSRDRDTEAFF

V: TRBV5-6
D: TRBD2
length: 16
J: TRBJ2-7
size: many
DNA: TGTGCCAGCAGCCGAGGGCTAGCGGGCAAGTCCTACGAGCAGTACTTC
CDR3: CASSRGLAGKSYEQYF

V: TRBV6-4
D: TRBD1
length: 14
J: TRBJ2-2
size: many
DNA: TGTGCCAGCAGACCAACAGGGGTCACCGGGGAGCTGTTTTTT
CDR3: CASRPTGVTGELFF

V: TRBV20-1
D: .
length: 13
J: TRBJ2-7
size: many
DNA: TGCAGTGCTAGAGGGGTAGGGGTCTACGAGCAGTACTTC
CDR3: CSARGVGVYEQYF

V: TRBV4-2
D: TRBD1
length: 16
J: TRBJ1-5
size: many
DNA: TGTGCCAGCAGCCAAGATTTCCAGGGGGCGAACCAGCCCCAGCATTTT
CDR3: CASSQDFQGANQPQHF

V: TRBV5-1
D: .
length: 14
J: TRBJ2-1
size: many
DNA: TGCGCCAGCAACCGGGATAACTCCTACAATGAGCAGTTCTTC
CDR3: CASNRDNSYNEQFF

V: TRBV5-1
D: .
length: 15
J: TRBJ2-1
size: many
DNA: TGCGCCAGCTACGCTGGGAGAGGCTCCTACAATGAGCAGTTCTTC
CDR3: CASYAGRGSYNEQFF

V: TRBV15
D: .
length: 14
J: TRBJ1-3
size: many
DNA: TGTGCCACCAGCATCGGAGACTCTGGAAACACCATATATTTT
CDR3: CATSIGDSGNTIYF

V: TRBV9
D: TRBD1
length: 13
J: TRBJ2-7
size: many
DNA: TGTGCCAGCAGCGGACAGGGGGCCTACGAGCAGTACTTC
CDR3: CASSGQGAYEQYF

V: TRBV7-2
D: TRBD1
length: 15
J: TRBJ1-4
size: many
DNA: TGTGCCAGCAGCTTGGACAGGGGGCTAAGAGAAAAACTGTTTTTT
CDR3: CASSLDRGLREKLFF

V: TRBV7-9
D: .
length: 14
J: TRBJ2-1
size: many
DNA: TGTGCCAGCAGCTTAGGGGTCCTAGGGACTGAGCAGTTCTTC
CDR3: CASSLGVLGTEQFF

V: TRBV11-3
D: .
length: 16
J: TRBJ2-3
size: many
DNA: TGTGCCAGCAGCTTTGGCGGGGAACGAAGCACAGATACGCAGTATTTT
CDR3: CASSFGGERSTDTQYF

V: TRBV9
D: .
length: 15
J: TRBJ2-2
size: .
DNA: TGTGCCAACAGCGTAGATTTAGCTGGGACCGGGGAGCTGTTTTTT
CDR3: CANSVDLAGTGELFF

V: TRBV15
D: TRBD1
length: 15
J: TRBJ2-7
size: many
DNA: TGTGCCACCAGCAGAGAGGGACAGTCCTTCTACGAGCAGTACTTC
CDR3: CATSREGQSFYEQYF

V: TRBV4-1
D: TRBD1
length: 16
J: TRBJ2-5
size: many
DNA: TGCGCCAGCAGCCTGGGACAGGGAACGGCCCAAGAGACCCAGTACTTC
CDR3: CASSLGQGTAQETQYF

V: TRBV11-3
D: TRBD1
length: 14
J: TRBJ1-1
size: many
DNA: TGTGCCAGCAGCTTAAGGACAGGGGCTACTGAAGCTTTCTTT
CDR3: CASSLRTGATEAFF

V: TRBV2
D: TRBD1
length: 13
J: TRBJ2-1
size: few
DNA: TGTGCCAGCTACGACAGGGGTAGCAATGAGCAGTTCTTC
CDR3: CASYDRGSNEQFF

V: TRBV7-2
D: .
length: 16
J: TRBJ2-1
size: many
DNA: TGTGCCAGCAGCTTAGGCGGGGGCCACACAAGGGGTGAGCAGTTCTTC
CDR3: CASSLGGGHTRGEQFF

V: TRBV3-1
D: .
length: 14
J: TRBJ2-7
size: many
DNA: TGTGCCAGCAGCCTTCTGGGGGCAGAATACGAGCAGTACTTC
CDR3: CASSLLGAEYEQYF

V: TRBV29-1
D: TRBD1
length: 14
J: TRBJ1-2
size: .
DNA: TGCAGCGTCCAGACAGGGGGAGGTAACTATGGCTACACCTTC
CDR3: CSVQTGGGNYGYTF

V: TRBV12-5
D: .
length: 12
J: TRBJ1-4
size: many
DNA: TGTGCTAGTGGTTCGGACGGTGAAAAACTGTTTTTT
CDR3: CASGSDGEKLFF

V: TRBV5-1
D: TRBD1
length: 15
J: TRBJ2-5
size: many
DNA: TGCGCCAGCAGCTCGGGGACAGGGTTGGGCGAGACCCAGTACTTC
CDR3: CASSSGTGLGETQYF

V: TRBV9
D: .
length: 16
J: TRBJ1-2
size: many
DNA: TGTGCCAGCAGCCCCCGTAGAGAGGCCTCTAACTATGGCTACACCTTC
CDR3: CASSPRREASNYGYTF

V: TRBV4-1
D: TRBD2
length: 18
J: TRBJ2-3
size: many
DNA: TGCGCCAGCAGCCAAGATAGGCCTAGCGGGGGGGCTAAGGATACGCAGTATTTT
CDR3: CASSQDRPSGGAKDTQYF

V: TRBV5-1
D: TRBD2
length: 15
J: TRBJ2-1
size: many
DNA: TGCGCCAGCAGACTGACTAGCGGGGCCTACAATGAGCAGTTCTTC
CDR3: CASRLTSGAYNEQFF

V: TRBV5-1
D: .
length: 16
J: TRBJ1-1
size: many
DNA: TGCGCCAGCAGCTTGGAGTCTGTGGGCCTGAACACTGAAGCTTTCTTT
CDR3: CASSLESVGLNTEAFF

V: TRBV5-1
D: .
length: 22
J: TRBJ2-2
size: many
DNA: TGCGCCAGCAGCTTGGACCCGCGGAGGGCCGCCGGACTTCTCCTGAACACCGGGGAGCTGTTTTTT
CDR3: CASSLDPRRAAGLLLNTGELFF

V: TRBV5-1
D: TRBD1
length: 16
J: TRBJ1-1
size: many
DNA: TGCGCCAGCAGCCACACCGCAGGGGGTATGAACACTGAAGCTTTCTTT
CDR3: CASSHTAGGMNTEAFF

V: TRBV12-3/TRBV12-4
D: .
length: 17
J: TRBJ2-7
size: .
DNA: TGTGCCAGCACAGGGGGGCTGGGTGGGACTGGACCCTACGAGCAGTACTTC
CDR3: CASTGGLGGTGPYEQYF

V: TRBV20-1
D: TRBD2
length: 14
J: TRBJ2-3
size: many
DNA: TGCAGTGCTAGACCTAGCGGGGGTGAAGATACGCAGTATTTT
CDR3: CSARPSGGEDTQYF

V: TRBV5-1
D: .
length: 11
J: TRBJ2-5
size: many
DNA: TGCGCCAGCAGAGTCGAAGAGACCCAGTACTTC
CDR3: CASRVEETQYF

V: TRBV20-1
D: .
length: 13
J: TRBJ2-5
size: many
DNA: TGCAGTGCTAGAGTTCCAGGGAAAGAGACCCAGTACTTC
CDR3: CSARVPGKETQYF

V: TRBV10-3
D: .
length: 14
J: TRBJ1-1
size: medium-sized
DNA: TGTGCCATCAGTGAGTCGGGGGACAACACTGAAGCTTTCTTT
CDR3: CAISESGDNTEAFF

V: TRBV3-1
D: TRBD1
length: 14
J: TRBJ1-5
size: many
DNA: TGTGCCAGCAGCCACCGGACAGGGAATCAGCCCCAGCATTTT
CDR3: CASSHRTGNQPQHF